This TCR beta chain was captured in a study of CD8 T cells in Susac syndrome. The V gene end was trimmed by 3 bases and the J gene end by 5 bases; junction bases not matched to a gene: 7. CDR1 is DFQATT, CDR2 SNEGSKA, per germline (reference sequence). There are 14 residues in the CDR3. Reverse transcription of about 0.45 to 1 ug RNA was performed with random hexamers. TCR beta CDR3 was amplified by immunoSEQ multiplex PCR. This amplification extended across 54 Vbeta and 13 Jbeta segments. One entry per CDR3 protein, called by TCRdb with MiXCR from the immunoSEQ multiplex PCR reads. Here the sample spans about 150,000 distinct CDR3 sequences, around 95% being singletons. TCR beta sequencing covered blood CD8+ and CD4+ T cells. In the multiple sclerosis control group, patients were treatment-naive and had stable or active relapsing-remitting disease.

Sequencing was done on a sample of CD8+ T cells from PBMCs. The rearrangement links TRBV20-1 to TRBJ2-3; 8 nucleotides agree with TRBD2. The TCR comes from a human donor with multiple sclerosis. The CDR3 bases are TGCAGTGCTAGGGAGCGGGGGTCAGGAGATACGCAGTATTTT. Translating it yields CSARERGSGDTQYF.